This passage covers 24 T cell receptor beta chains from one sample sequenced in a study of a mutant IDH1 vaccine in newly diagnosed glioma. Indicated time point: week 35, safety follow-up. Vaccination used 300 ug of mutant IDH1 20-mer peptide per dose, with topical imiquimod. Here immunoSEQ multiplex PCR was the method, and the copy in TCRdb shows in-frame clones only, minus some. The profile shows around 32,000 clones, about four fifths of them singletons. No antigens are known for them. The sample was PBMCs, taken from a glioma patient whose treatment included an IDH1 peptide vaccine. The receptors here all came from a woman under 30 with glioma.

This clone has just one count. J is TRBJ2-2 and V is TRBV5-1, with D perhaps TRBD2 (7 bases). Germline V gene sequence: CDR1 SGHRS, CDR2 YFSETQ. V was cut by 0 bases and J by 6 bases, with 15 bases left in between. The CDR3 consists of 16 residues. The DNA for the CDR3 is TGCGCCAGCAGCTTGGAAGCTTCCGGGGGGCCCGGGGAGCTGTTTTTT. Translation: CASSLEASGGPGELFF.

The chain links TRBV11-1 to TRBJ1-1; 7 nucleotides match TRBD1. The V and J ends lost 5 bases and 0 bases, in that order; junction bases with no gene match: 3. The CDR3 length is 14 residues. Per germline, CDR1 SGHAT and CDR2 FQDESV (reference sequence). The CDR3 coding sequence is TGTGCCAGCAGCCCACAGGGGATGAACACTGAAGCTTTCTTT. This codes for CASSPQGMNTEAFF.

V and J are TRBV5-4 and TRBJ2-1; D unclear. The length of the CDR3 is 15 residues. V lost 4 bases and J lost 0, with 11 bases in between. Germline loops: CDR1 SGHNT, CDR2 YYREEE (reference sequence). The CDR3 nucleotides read TGTGCCAGCAGCACAATGCAGATCTCCTACAATGAGCAGTTCTTC. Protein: CASSTMQISYNEQFF.

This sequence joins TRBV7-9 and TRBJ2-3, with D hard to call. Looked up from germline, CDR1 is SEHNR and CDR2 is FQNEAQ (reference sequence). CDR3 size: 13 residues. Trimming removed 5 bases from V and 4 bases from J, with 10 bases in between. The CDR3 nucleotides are TGTGCCAGCAGCCATACCTTGGCAGATACGCAGTATTTT. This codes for CASSHTLADTQYF.

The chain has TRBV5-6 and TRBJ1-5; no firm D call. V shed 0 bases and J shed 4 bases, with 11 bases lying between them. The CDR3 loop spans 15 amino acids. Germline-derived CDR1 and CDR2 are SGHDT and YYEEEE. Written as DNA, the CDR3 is TGTGCCAGCAGCTTGGACCGTCTATTAAATCAGCCCCAGCATTTT. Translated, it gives CASSLDRLLNQPQHF.

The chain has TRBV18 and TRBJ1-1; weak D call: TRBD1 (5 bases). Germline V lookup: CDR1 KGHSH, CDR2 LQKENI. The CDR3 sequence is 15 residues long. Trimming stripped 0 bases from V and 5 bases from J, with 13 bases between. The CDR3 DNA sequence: TGTGCCAGCTCACCACCCAGCAGGGCTAAGACTGAAGCTTTCTTT. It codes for CASSPPSRAKTEAFF.

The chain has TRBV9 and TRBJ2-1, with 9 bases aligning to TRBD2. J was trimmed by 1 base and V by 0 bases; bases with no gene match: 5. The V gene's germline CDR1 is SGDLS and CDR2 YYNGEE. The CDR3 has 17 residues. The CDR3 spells CASSVGGGRGSYNEQFF. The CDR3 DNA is TGTGCCAGCAGCGTAGGAGGCGGGAGGGGGTCCTACAATGAGCAGTTCTTC.

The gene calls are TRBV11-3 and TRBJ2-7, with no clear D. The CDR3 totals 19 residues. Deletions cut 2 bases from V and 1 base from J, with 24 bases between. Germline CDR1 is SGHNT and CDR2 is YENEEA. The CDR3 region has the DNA TGTGCCAGCAGCTTATCCAGGCGAGCCGGATACATCGGATCCTACGAGCAGTACTTC. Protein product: CASSLSRRAGYIGSYEQYF.

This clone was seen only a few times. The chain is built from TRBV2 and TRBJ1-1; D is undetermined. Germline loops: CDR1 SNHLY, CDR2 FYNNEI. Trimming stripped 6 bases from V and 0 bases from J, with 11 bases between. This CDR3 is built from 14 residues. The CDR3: CASSNRDVNTEAFF. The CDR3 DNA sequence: TGTGCCAGCAGCAACCGGGATGTGAACACTGAAGCTTTCTTT.

The CDR3 reads CASSPTWTATNEKLFF. The CDR3 nucleotides are TGTGCCAGCTCACCAACCTGGACGGCAACTAATGAAAAACTGTTTTTT. V and J are TRBV18 and TRBJ1-4; unclear D gene. Trimming removed 2 bases from V and 0 bases from J, with 10 bases in between. Germline-derived CDR1 and CDR2 are KGHSH and LQKENI. This CDR3 contains 16 residues.

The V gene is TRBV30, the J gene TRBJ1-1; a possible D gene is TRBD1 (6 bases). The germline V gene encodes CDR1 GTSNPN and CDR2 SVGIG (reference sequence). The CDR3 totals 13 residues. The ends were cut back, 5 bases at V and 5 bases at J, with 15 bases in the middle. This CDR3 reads CAWLVGGFTEAFF. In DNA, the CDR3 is TGTGCCTGGCTCGTAGGGGGTTTTACTGAAGCTTTCTTT.

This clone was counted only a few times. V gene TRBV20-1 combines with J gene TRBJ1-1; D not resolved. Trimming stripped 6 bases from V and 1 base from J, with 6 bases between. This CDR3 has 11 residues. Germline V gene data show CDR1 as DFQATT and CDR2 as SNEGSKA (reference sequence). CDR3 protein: CSAHKNTEAFF. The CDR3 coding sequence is TGCAGTGCCCACAAGAACACTGAAGCTTTCTTT.

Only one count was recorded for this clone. The CDR3 spells CASEPDRVIIEAFF. The CDR3 region has the DNA TGTGCCAGCGAACCGGACAGGGTCATAATTGAAGCTTTCTTT. This rearrangement joins TRBV2 to TRBJ1-1; 8 bases are shared with TRBD1. V dropped 8 bases and J dropped 7; count of bases not matched to a gene: 12. CDR1 is SNHLY and CDR2 is FYNNEI in the germline V gene. The CDR3 runs to 14 residues.

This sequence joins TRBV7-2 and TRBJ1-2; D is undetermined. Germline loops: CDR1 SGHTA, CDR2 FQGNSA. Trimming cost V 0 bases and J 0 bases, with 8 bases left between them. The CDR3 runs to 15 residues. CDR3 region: CASSLAPRPNYGYTF. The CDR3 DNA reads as TGTGCCAGCAGCTTAGCTCCCAGACCTAACTATGGCTACACCTTC. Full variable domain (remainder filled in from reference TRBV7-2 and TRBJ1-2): GAGVSQSPSNKVTEKGKDVELRCDPISGHTALYWYRQSLGQGLEFLIYFQGNSAPDKSGLPSDRFSAERTGGSVSTLTIQRTQQEDSAVYLCASSLAPRPNYGYTFGSGTRLTVV.

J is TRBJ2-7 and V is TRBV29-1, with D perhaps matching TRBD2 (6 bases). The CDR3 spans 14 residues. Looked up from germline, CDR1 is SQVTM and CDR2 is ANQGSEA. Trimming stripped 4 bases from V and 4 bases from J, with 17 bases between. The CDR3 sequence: CSVGGLMGTYEQYF. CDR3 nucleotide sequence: TGCAGCGTTGGGGGCCTTATGGGGACTTACGAGCAGTACTTC.

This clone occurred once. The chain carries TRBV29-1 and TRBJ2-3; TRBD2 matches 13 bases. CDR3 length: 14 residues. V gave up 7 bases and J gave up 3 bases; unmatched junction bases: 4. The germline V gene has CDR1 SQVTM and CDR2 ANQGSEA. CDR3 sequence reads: CSATSGRATDTQYF. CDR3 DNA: TGCAGCGCCACTAGCGGGAGGGCGACAGATACGCAGTATTTT.

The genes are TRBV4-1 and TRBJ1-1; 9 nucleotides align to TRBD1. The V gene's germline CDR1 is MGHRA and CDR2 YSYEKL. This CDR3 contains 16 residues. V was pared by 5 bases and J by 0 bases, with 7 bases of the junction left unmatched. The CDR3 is CASSSGTGTMNTEAFF. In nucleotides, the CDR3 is TGCGCCAGCAGCTCCGGGACAGGGACCATGAACACTGAAGCTTTCTTT.

The CDR3 region is CASSQGRAGSFQPQHF. The DNA of the CDR3 is TGTGCCAGCAGCCAAGGGCGGGCAGGATCTTTTCAGCCCCAGCATTTT. The chain joins TRBV4-2 to TRBJ1-5; D is undetermined. Deletions cut 1 base from V and 6 bases from J, with 16 bases between. This CDR3 is built from 16 residues. Germline V gives CDR1 LGHNA, CDR2 YNFKEQ.

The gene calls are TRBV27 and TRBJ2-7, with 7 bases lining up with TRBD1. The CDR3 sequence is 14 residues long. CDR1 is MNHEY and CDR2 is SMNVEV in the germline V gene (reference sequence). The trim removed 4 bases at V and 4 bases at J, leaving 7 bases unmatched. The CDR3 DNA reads TGTGCCAGCAGTTCGACAGGGCCACGGTACGAGCAGTACTTC. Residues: CASSSTGPRYEQYF.

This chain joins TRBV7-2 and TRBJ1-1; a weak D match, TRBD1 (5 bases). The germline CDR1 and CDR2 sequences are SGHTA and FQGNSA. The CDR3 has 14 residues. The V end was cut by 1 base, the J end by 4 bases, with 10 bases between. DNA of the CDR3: TGTGCCAGCAGCTTAGGGGGGACGGTCACTGAAGCTTTCTTT. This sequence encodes CASSLGGTVTEAFF.

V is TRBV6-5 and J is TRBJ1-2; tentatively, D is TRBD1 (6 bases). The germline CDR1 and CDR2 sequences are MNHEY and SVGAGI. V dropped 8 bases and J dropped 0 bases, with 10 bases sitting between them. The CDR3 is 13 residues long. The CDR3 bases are TGTGCCAGCCAACAGGGAGCTAACTATGGCTACACCTTC. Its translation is CASQQGANYGYTF.

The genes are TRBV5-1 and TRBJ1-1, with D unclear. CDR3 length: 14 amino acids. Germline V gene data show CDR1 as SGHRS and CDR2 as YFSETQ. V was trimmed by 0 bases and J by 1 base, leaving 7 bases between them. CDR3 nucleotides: TGCGCCAGCAGCTTGGTCCGGGAGAACACTGAAGCTTTCTTT. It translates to CASSLVRENTEAFF.

CDR3 in amino acids: CASSPGQVGVKLFF. CDR3 DNA sequence: TGTGCCAGCTCACCTGGACAGGTCGGCGTAAAACTGTTTTTT. The rearrangement joins TRBV18 to TRBJ1-4; TRBD1 matches 7 bases. The junction had 8 bases not matched to a gene; V was cut back by 3 bases and J by 10 bases. The length of the CDR3 is 14 residues. Germline lookup yields CDR1 KGHSH and CDR2 LQKENI. Combining the CDR3 with reference TRBV18 and TRBJ1-4 gives the whole variable domain NAGVMQNPRHLVRRRGQEARLRCSPMKGHSHVYWYRQLPEEGLKFMVYLQKENIIDESGMPKERFSAEFPKEGPSILRIQQVVRGDSAAYFCASSPGQVGVKLFFGSGTQLSVL.

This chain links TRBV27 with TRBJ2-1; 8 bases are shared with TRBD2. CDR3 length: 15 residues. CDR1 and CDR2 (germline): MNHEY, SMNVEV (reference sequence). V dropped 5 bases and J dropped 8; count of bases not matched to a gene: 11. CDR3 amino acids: CASSLSSGTRDEQFF. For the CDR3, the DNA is TGTGCCAGCAGTCTCTCATCCGGGACTAGAGATGAGCAGTTCTTC.